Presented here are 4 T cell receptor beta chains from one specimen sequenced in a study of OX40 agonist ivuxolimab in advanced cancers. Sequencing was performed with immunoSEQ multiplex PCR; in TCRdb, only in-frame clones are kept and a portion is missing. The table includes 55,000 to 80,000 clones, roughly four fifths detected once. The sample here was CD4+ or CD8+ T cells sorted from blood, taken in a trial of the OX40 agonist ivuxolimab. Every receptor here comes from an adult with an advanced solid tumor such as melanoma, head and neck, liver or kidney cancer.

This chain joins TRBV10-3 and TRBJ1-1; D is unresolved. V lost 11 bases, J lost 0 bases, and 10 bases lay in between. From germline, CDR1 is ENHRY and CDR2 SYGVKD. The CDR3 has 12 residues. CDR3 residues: CAAGAVNTEAFF. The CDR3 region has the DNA TGTGCCGCCGGAGCCGTGAACACTGAAGCTTTCTTT.

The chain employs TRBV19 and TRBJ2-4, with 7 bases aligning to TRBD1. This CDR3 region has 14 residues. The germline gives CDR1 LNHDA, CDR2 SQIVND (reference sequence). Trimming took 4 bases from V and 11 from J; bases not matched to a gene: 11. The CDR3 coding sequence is TGTGCCAGTAGTAAAACAGGGGCTCTCCCAGTTCAGTACTTC. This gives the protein CASSKTGALPVQYF.

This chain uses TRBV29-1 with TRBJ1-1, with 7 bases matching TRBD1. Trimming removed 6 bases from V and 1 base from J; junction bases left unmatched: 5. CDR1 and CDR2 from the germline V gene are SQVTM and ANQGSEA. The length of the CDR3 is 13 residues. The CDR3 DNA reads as TGCAGCGTGCAGGGACAGAAGAACACTGAAGCTTTCTTT. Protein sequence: CSVQGQKNTEAFF.

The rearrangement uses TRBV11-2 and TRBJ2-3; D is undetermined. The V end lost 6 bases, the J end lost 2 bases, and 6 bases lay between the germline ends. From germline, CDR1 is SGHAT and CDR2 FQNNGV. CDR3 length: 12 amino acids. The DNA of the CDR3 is TGTGCCAGCAGTCCGAACACAGATACGCAGTATTTT. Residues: CASSPNTDTQYF. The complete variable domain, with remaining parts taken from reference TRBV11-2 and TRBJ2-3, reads EAGVAQSPRYKIIEKRQSVAFWCNPISGHATLYWYQQILGQGPKLLIQFQNNGVVDDSQLPKDRFSAERLKGVDSTLKIQPAKLEDSAVYLCASSPNTDTQYFGPGTRLTVL.